This TCR beta chain was identified during a study of blood T cell repertoires in COVID-19. In the authors' methods: Amplified reference gene primers provided the basis for estimating nucleated cell counts. TCRdb keeps only in-frame clones here, not all; method: immunoSEQ multiplex PCR. V and J calls and clone size are given by that table; D and trimming were obtained from the DNA. The sample comprises roughly 63,000 clones, about 80% of which are singletons, and around 30% rests with the top ten. The sequenced material came from peripheral blood. The sequence was obtained from a human donor in a cohort sampled during active COVID-19.

CDR3 bases: TGTGCCAGCAGTTATCGGGGGAGTGGGTATTTT. This encodes CASSYRGSGYF. This rearrangement joins TRBV6-2 or TRBV6-3 to TRBJ2-3; D might be TRBD2 (6 bases). The V gene's germline CDR1 is MNHEY and CDR2 SVGEGT. The CDR3 length is 11 residues. V was cut by 3 bases and J by 14 bases, with 12 bases left in between.